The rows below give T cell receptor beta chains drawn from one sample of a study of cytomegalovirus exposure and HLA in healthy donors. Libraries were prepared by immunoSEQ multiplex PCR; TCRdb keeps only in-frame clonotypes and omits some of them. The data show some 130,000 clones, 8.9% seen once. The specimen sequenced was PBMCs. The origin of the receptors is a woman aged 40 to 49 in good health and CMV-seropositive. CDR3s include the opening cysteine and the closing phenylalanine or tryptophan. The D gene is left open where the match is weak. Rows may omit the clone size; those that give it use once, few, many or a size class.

CDR3 protein: CASSVRGGSTEAFF; CDR3 DNA: TGCGCCAGCAGCGTTCGGGGCGGGAGCACTGAAGCTTTCTTT; D gene: .; clone size: .; J gene: TRBJ1-1; CDR3 length: 14; V gene: TRBV5-1
CDR3 protein: CASGGGINQPQHF; CDR3 DNA: TGTGCCAGTGGGGGGGGGATCAATCAGCCCCAGCATTTT; D gene: .; clone size: .; J gene: TRBJ1-5; CDR3 length: 13; V gene: TRBV6-5
CDR3 protein: CASSDGMRNQPQHF; CDR3 DNA: TGTGCCAGCAGCGACGGGATGAGGAATCAGCCCCAGCATTTT; D gene: .; clone size: few; J gene: TRBJ1-5; CDR3 length: 14; V gene: TRBV11-2
CDR3 protein: CASSFTGDSPLHF; CDR3 DNA: TGTGCCAGTAGTTTCACAGGGGATTCACCCCTCCACTTT; D gene: TRBD1; clone size: few; J gene: TRBJ1-6; CDR3 length: 13; V gene: TRBV19
CDR3 protein: CASRGQGPEAFF; CDR3 DNA: TGTGCCAGCAGAGGACAGGGGCCTGAAGCTTTCTTT; D gene: TRBD1; clone size: few; J gene: TRBJ1-1; CDR3 length: 12; V gene: TRBV2
CDR3 protein: CASSLGGGEQYF; CDR3 DNA: TGTGCCAGCAGCTTAGGGGGTGGCGAGCAGTACTTC; D gene: .; clone size: once; J gene: TRBJ2-7; CDR3 length: 12; V gene: TRBV5-8
CDR3 protein: CSAGLAGGPYNEQFF; CDR3 DNA: TGCAGCGCTGGACTAGCGGGGGGACCCTACAATGAGCAGTTCTTC; D gene: TRBD2; clone size: few; J gene: TRBJ2-1; CDR3 length: 15; V gene: TRBV29-1
CDR3 protein: CASSFQGQWGNQPQHF; CDR3 DNA: TGTGCCAGCAGCTTCCAGGGACAGTGGGGCAATCAGCCCCAGCATTTT; D gene: TRBD1; clone size: .; J gene: TRBJ1-5; CDR3 length: 16; V gene: TRBV5-6
CDR3 protein: CASSLADRGRTPLHF; CDR3 DNA: TGTGCCAGCAGCTTAGCGGACAGGGGACGAACACCCCTCCACTTT; D gene: TRBD1; clone size: few; J gene: TRBJ1-6; CDR3 length: 15; V gene: TRBV7-8
CDR3 protein: CASSPQRIPSYEQYF; CDR3 DNA: TGTGCCAGCAGCCCCCAGCGTATACCCTCCTACGAGCAGTACTTC; D gene: .; clone size: .; J gene: TRBJ2-7; CDR3 length: 15; V gene: TRBV9
CDR3 protein: CASTLRGGYNEQFF; CDR3 DNA: TGTGCCAGCACCCTACGGGGGGGCTACAATGAGCAGTTCTTC; D gene: TRBD2; clone size: .; J gene: TRBJ2-1; CDR3 length: 14; V gene: TRBV5-6
CDR3 protein: CASSRQGARETQYF; CDR3 DNA: TGTGCCAGCAGCCGACAGGGGGCTAGGGAGACCCAGTACTTC; D gene: TRBD1; clone size: few; J gene: TRBJ2-5; CDR3 length: 14; V gene: TRBV11-3
CDR3 protein: CASAPRVNTEAFF; CDR3 DNA: TGTGCTAGTGCCCCGCGGGTGAACACTGAAGCTTTCTTT; D gene: .; clone size: .; J gene: TRBJ1-1; CDR3 length: 13; V gene: TRBV12-5
CDR3 protein: CASSQDGSSGGTQYF; CDR3 DNA: TGTGCCAGCAGCCAAGATGGGTCTAGCGGCGGGACCCAGTACTTC; D gene: TRBD2; clone size: .; J gene: TRBJ2-5; CDR3 length: 15; V gene: TRBV4-2
CDR3 protein: CASSPGPHTNEQFF; CDR3 DNA: TGTGCCAGCAGCCCTGGGCCGCACACTAATGAGCAGTTCTTC; D gene: .; clone size: .; J gene: TRBJ2-1; CDR3 length: 14; V gene: TRBV7-8
CDR3 protein: CASSSGGRYNSPLHF; CDR3 DNA: TGTGCCAGTAGTTCAGGGGGAAGATATAATTCACCCCTCCACTTT; D gene: TRBD1; clone size: .; J gene: TRBJ1-6; CDR3 length: 15; V gene: TRBV19
CDR3 protein: CASRNYAQDTQYF; CDR3 DNA: TGTGCCAGCAGGAACTACGCCCAAGATACGCAGTATTTT; D gene: .; clone size: few; J gene: TRBJ2-3; CDR3 length: 13; V gene: TRBV11-2
CDR3 protein: CASSEGGDQPQHF; CDR3 DNA: TGTGCCAGCAGTGAAGGCGGGGATCAGCCCCAGCATTTT; D gene: .; clone size: .; J gene: TRBJ1-5; CDR3 length: 13; V gene: TRBV2
CDR3 protein: CASRRTSGADFGTQYF; CDR3 DNA: TGTGCCAGTAGGAGGACTAGCGGGGCGGATTTCGGGACCCAGTACTTC; D gene: TRBD2; clone size: few; J gene: TRBJ2-5; CDR3 length: 16; V gene: TRBV19
CDR3 protein: CAISFRDPPYEQYF; CDR3 DNA: TGTGCCATCAGTTTCCGGGATCCGCCCTACGAGCAGTACTTC; D gene: .; clone size: few; J gene: TRBJ2-7; CDR3 length: 14; V gene: TRBV10-3
CDR3 protein: CASSLVGEGRAQPQHF; CDR3 DNA: TGTGCCAGCAGCTTAGTAGGGGAGGGGAGGGCTCAGCCCCAGCATTTT; D gene: .; clone size: .; J gene: TRBJ1-5; CDR3 length: 16; V gene: TRBV7-2
CDR3 protein: CASSLELAGTGELFF; CDR3 DNA: TGCGCCAGCAGCTTAGAACTAGCGGGGACCGGGGAGCTGTTTTTT; D gene: TRBD2; clone size: few; J gene: TRBJ2-2; CDR3 length: 15; V gene: TRBV5-1
CDR3 protein: CATSRGALHSGNTIYF; CDR3 DNA: TGTGCCACCAGCAGAGGGGCCCTTCACTCTGGAAACACCATATATTTT; D gene: .; clone size: .; J gene: TRBJ1-3; CDR3 length: 16; V gene: TRBV15
CDR3 protein: CASSPGQGIGGNTIYF; CDR3 DNA: TGTGCCAGCAGCCCAGGTCAGGGTATCGGTGGAAACACCATATATTTT; D gene: .; clone size: .; J gene: TRBJ1-3; CDR3 length: 16; V gene: TRBV5-4
CDR3 protein: CSAHQGATETQYF; CDR3 DNA: TGCAGCGCCCACCAGGGGGCTACAGAGACCCAGTACTTC; D gene: TRBD1; clone size: few; J gene: TRBJ2-5; CDR3 length: 13; V gene: TRBV29-1
CDR3 protein: CASSPGLETDTQYF; CDR3 DNA: TGCGCCAGCAGCCCCGGACTAGAAACAGATACGCAGTATTTT; D gene: TRBD2; clone size: .; J gene: TRBJ2-3; CDR3 length: 14; V gene: TRBV4-1
CDR3 protein: CASSDRTGSEKLFF; CDR3 DNA: TGTGCCAGCAGTGATAGGACAGGGAGTGAAAAACTGTTTTTT; D gene: TRBD1; clone size: .; J gene: TRBJ1-4; CDR3 length: 14; V gene: TRBV2
CDR3 protein: CASSVMDYTEAFF; CDR3 DNA: TGTGCCAGCAGTGTTATGGACTACACTGAAGCTTTCTTT; D gene: .; clone size: .; J gene: TRBJ1-1; CDR3 length: 13; V gene: TRBV2
CDR3 protein: CASSPERVEETQYF; CDR3 DNA: TGCGCCAGCAGCCCTGAGCGGGTGGAAGAGACCCAGTACTTC; D gene: .; clone size: few; J gene: TRBJ2-5; CDR3 length: 14; V gene: TRBV5-1
CDR3 protein: CASSEQGGETQYF; CDR3 DNA: TGTGCCAGCAGTGAACAGGGGGGAGAGACCCAGTACTTC; D gene: .; clone size: .; J gene: TRBJ2-5; CDR3 length: 13; V gene: TRBV25-1
CDR3 protein: CAIKDSNSNQPQHF; CDR3 DNA: TGTGCCATCAAGGACAGCAATAGCAATCAGCCCCAGCATTTT; D gene: .; clone size: few; J gene: TRBJ1-5; CDR3 length: 14; V gene: TRBV10-3
CDR3 protein: CASSVTGTVSGNTIYF; CDR3 DNA: TGTGCCAGCAGCGTTACGGGGACAGTCTCTGGAAACACCATATATTTT; D gene: TRBD1; clone size: .; J gene: TRBJ1-3; CDR3 length: 16; V gene: TRBV9
CDR3 protein: CASKRGGTYNEQFF; CDR3 DNA: TGTGCCAGCAAGAGGGGGGGCACCTACAATGAGCAGTTCTTC; D gene: .; clone size: few; J gene: TRBJ2-1; CDR3 length: 14; V gene: TRBV2
CDR3 protein: CASSLRTVNTEAFF; CDR3 DNA: TGCGCCAGCAGCTTAAGGACAGTAAACACTGAAGCTTTCTTT; D gene: .; clone size: .; J gene: TRBJ1-1; CDR3 length: 14; V gene: TRBV5-1
CDR3 protein: CASSQSSPGTGGTDTQYF; CDR3 DNA: TGTGCCAGCAGCCAATCCTCCCCGGGGACAGGTGGCACAGATACGCAGTATTTT; D gene: TRBD1; clone size: .; J gene: TRBJ2-3; CDR3 length: 18; V gene: TRBV16
CDR3 protein: CASGLGQGALLNEQFF; CDR3 DNA: TGTGCTAGTGGTTTGGGACAGGGGGCCCTGTTGAATGAGCAGTTCTTC; D gene: TRBD1; clone size: few; J gene: TRBJ2-1; CDR3 length: 16; V gene: TRBV12-5
CDR3 protein: CASSEWGVVGYTF; CDR3 DNA: TGTGCCAGCAGCGAGTGGGGGGTAGTGGGCTACACCTTC; D gene: .; clone size: .; J gene: TRBJ1-2; CDR3 length: 13; V gene: TRBV2
CDR3 protein: CASSRIAGGQETQYF; CDR3 DNA: TGTGCCAGCAGCCGGATAGCGGGGGGTCAAGAGACCCAGTACTTC; D gene: TRBD2; clone size: few; J gene: TRBJ2-5; CDR3 length: 15; V gene: TRBV4-2
CDR3 protein: CASSSLSGSPEAFF; CDR3 DNA: TGTGCCAGCAGCTCCTTATCAGGGTCCCCTGAAGCTTTCTTT; D gene: .; clone size: .; J gene: TRBJ1-1; CDR3 length: 14; V gene: TRBV7-9
CDR3 protein: CASSEAPGTGRSNQPQHF; CDR3 DNA: TGTGCCAGCAGTGAAGCCCCCGGGACAGGGAGAAGCAATCAGCCCCAGCATTTT; D gene: TRBD1; clone size: few; J gene: TRBJ1-5; CDR3 length: 18; V gene: TRBV6-1
CDR3 protein: CATSRVSGQGGSPLHF; CDR3 DNA: TGTGCCACCAGCAGAGTGTCCGGGCAGGGTGGTTCACCCCTCCACTTT; D gene: .; clone size: .; J gene: TRBJ1-6; CDR3 length: 16; V gene: TRBV15
CDR3 protein: CASSAQGGDSPLHF; CDR3 DNA: TGTGCCAGCAGCGCCCAGGGGGGTGATTCACCCCTCCACTTT; D gene: TRBD1; clone size: .; J gene: TRBJ1-6; CDR3 length: 14; V gene: TRBV6-4
CDR3 protein: CASSDNRGFQPQHF; CDR3 DNA: TGTGCCAGCAGTGATAACAGGGGTTTTCAGCCCCAGCATTTT; D gene: TRBD1; clone size: few; J gene: TRBJ1-5; CDR3 length: 14; V gene: TRBV2